This TCR beta chain was obtained from a study of T-cell memory formation after mild COVID-19. Study background: Largely donor-specific TCR clusters were found. Findings of the study overall: Second-wave clones that peaked on day 37 lacked confirmed SARS-CoV-2 specificity. Among contracting clones, CD4+ were mainly CM/EM and CD8+ enriched in EMRA. Memory from before infection featured some responding clones, which suggests cross-reactive memory joined.

The germline V and J ends were trimmed by 1 base and 7 bases, with 14 bases remaining between them. Per germline, CDR1 DFQATT and CDR2 SNEGSKA (reference sequence). The CDR3 covers 14 residues. TCRdb re-derived calls from the 5' RACE reads in MiXCR, one entry per CDR3 protein. This sample yields 150,000 to 200,000 distinct CDR3 sequences, of which roughly 31% are seen a single time; 12% belongs to the top ten. This clonotype came up many times. The antigen is unknown. Sequencing input: PBMCs or a T cell subset sorted from them (not recorded which). This TCR derives from an adult woman who had mild COVID-19 (a few samples of this study predate the infection). Cell type and time point are not known. The rearrangement joins TRBV20-1 to TRBJ1-5; D not resolved. CDR3: CSARGPDLGQPQHF. The DNA of the CDR3 is TGCAGTGCTAGAGGCCCTGACCTGGGACAGCCCCAGCATTTT.